This is a list of T cell receptor beta chains from one sample in a study of T cells in Graves' hyperthyroidism and ophthalmopathy. From the multiplex PCR reads, TCRdb called clonotypes with MiXCR, one entry per CDR3 protein. Among 500,000 to 800,000 distinct CDR3 sequences, about 45% were seen once, and the ten largest hold 6.5% to 9%. Source material: peripheral blood or thyroid tissue (not recorded which). The receptors were gathered from an adult man with Graves' disease, either hyperthyroidism or ophthalmopathy (not recorded which). The CDR3 runs from the conserved cysteine through the conserved F or W. Each record gives: clone size, D gene, V gene, J gene, CDR3 protein, CDR3 DNA. The D gene is left open where the match is weak. A row's size may be missing; if present it is once, few, many or a size class.

clone size: few; D gene: TRBD2; V gene: TRBV7-8; J gene: TRBJ2-5; CDR3 protein: CASSLLTGGPETQYF; CDR3 DNA: TGTGCCAGCAGCTTATTGACGGGAGGGCCTGAGACCCAGTACTTC
clone size: few; D gene: -; V gene: TRBV10-3; J gene: TRBJ1-1; CDR3 protein: CAITPGPNTEAFF; CDR3 DNA: TGTGCCATCACCCCGGGCCCAAACACTGAAGCTTTCTTT
clone size: -; D gene: -; V gene: TRBV29-1; J gene: TRBJ2-7; CDR3 protein: CSASKGVSYEQYF; CDR3 DNA: TGCAGCGCCTCAAAGGGGGTCTCCTACGAGCAGTACTTC
clone size: many; D gene: TRBD2; V gene: TRBV9; J gene: TRBJ2-5; CDR3 protein: CASSQERSGGSETQYF; CDR3 DNA: TGTGCCAGCAGCCAAGAAAGGAGCGGGGGGAGTGAGACCCAGTACTTC
clone size: -; D gene: TRBD1; V gene: TRBV7-9; J gene: TRBJ1-1; CDR3 protein: CASSQDRGWTEAFF; CDR3 DNA: TGTGCCAGCAGCCAAGACAGGGGGTGGACTGAAGCTTTCTTT
clone size: -; D gene: TRBD1; V gene: TRBV29-1; J gene: TRBJ1-1; CDR3 protein: CSVEGQGGIPNTEAFF; CDR3 DNA: TGCAGCGTTGAAGGACAGGGAGGGATCCCGAACACTGAAGCTTTCTTT
clone size: -; D gene: -; V gene: TRBV29-1; J gene: TRBJ1-4; CDR3 protein: CSRGWDVNEKLFF; CDR3 DNA: TGCAGCAGAGGGTGGGACGTTAATGAAAAACTGTTTTTT
clone size: many; D gene: TRBD1; V gene: TRBV12-3/TRBV12-4; J gene: TRBJ1-4; CDR3 protein: CASSLGQGWEKLFF; CDR3 DNA: TGTGCCAGCAGTTTGGGACAGGGGTGGGAAAAACTGTTTTTT
clone size: -; D gene: -; V gene: TRBV5-1; J gene: TRBJ1-1; CDR3 protein: CASSFVGNTEAFF; CDR3 DNA: TGCGCCAGCAGCTTTGTAGGGAACACTGAAGCTTTCTTT
clone size: few; D gene: -; V gene: TRBV19; J gene: TRBJ2-7; CDR3 protein: CASSMAWDNTYEQYF; CDR3 DNA: TGTGCCAGTAGTATGGCCTGGGACAACACCTACGAGCAGTACTTC
clone size: -; D gene: TRBD1; V gene: TRBV5-1; J gene: TRBJ2-7; CDR3 protein: CASSLEGQIAYEQYF; CDR3 DNA: TGCGCCAGCAGCTTGGAGGGACAGATAGCCTACGAGCAGTACTTC
clone size: -; D gene: -; V gene: TRBV30; J gene: TRBJ1-6; CDR3 protein: CAWSVRELLNSPLHF; CDR3 DNA: TGTGCCTGGAGTGTACGCGAGTTACTTAATTCACCCCTCCACTTT
clone size: many; D gene: -; V gene: TRBV20-1; J gene: TRBJ2-5; CDR3 protein: CSARVSVVETQYF; CDR3 DNA: TGCAGTGCTAGAGTCAGCGTGGTAGAGACCCAGTACTTC
clone size: -; D gene: TRBD2; V gene: TRBV14; J gene: TRBJ2-5; CDR3 protein: CASSQGRTSGFQETQYF; CDR3 DNA: TGTGCCAGCAGCCAAGGCCGGACTAGCGGGTTTCAAGAGACCCAGTACTTC
clone size: once; D gene: -; V gene: TRBV20-1; J gene: TRBJ1-2; CDR3 protein: CSATHQGPNHGYTF; CDR3 DNA: TGCAGTGCTACCCACCAGGGTCCTAACCATGGCTACACCTTC
clone size: many; D gene: TRBD1; V gene: TRBV7-8; J gene: TRBJ1-4; CDR3 protein: CASSERTGSEKLFF; CDR3 DNA: TGTGCCAGCAGCGAAAGGACAGGGAGTGAAAAACTGTTTTTT
clone size: -; D gene: -; V gene: TRBV29-1; J gene: TRBJ2-5; CDR3 protein: CTVSGQVGETQYF; CDR3 DNA: TGCACCGTTAGTGGGCAGGTCGGTGAGACCCAGTACTTC
clone size: -; D gene: -; V gene: TRBV20-1; J gene: TRBJ1-1; CDR3 protein: CSARLAGAFF; CDR3 DNA: TGCAGTGCTAGACTAGCGGGGGCTTTCTTT
clone size: -; D gene: -; V gene: TRBV20-1; J gene: TRBJ2-7; CDR3 protein: CSAGGVGYEQYF; CDR3 DNA: TGCAGTGCGGGAGGAGTGGGCTACGAGCAGTACTTC
clone size: many; D gene: -; V gene: TRBV2; J gene: TRBJ1-2; CDR3 protein: CASSEAHLGSGHGYTF; CDR3 DNA: TGTGCCAGCAGTGAAGCGCATCTCGGCTCGGGCCATGGCTACACCTTC
clone size: many; D gene: -; V gene: TRBV7-8; J gene: TRBJ1-6; CDR3 protein: CASSPRLEPSPLHF; CDR3 DNA: TGTGCCAGCAGCCCGCGCCTAGAGCCCTCACCCCTCCACTTT
clone size: -; D gene: -; V gene: TRBV9; J gene: TRBJ2-5; CDR3 protein: CASSADRGYETQYF; CDR3 DNA: TGTGCCAGCAGCGCGGACCGGGGATACGAGACCCAGTACTTC
clone size: -; D gene: -; V gene: TRBV7-2; J gene: TRBJ2-7; CDR3 protein: CASSLPAEGVPPREQYF; CDR3 DNA: TGTGCCAGCAGCCTGCCGGCAGAGGGGGTTCCCCCTAGGGAGCAGTACTTC
clone size: few; D gene: -; V gene: TRBV20-1; J gene: TRBJ1-6; CDR3 protein: CSGRKRPDVSSYNSPLHF; CDR3 DNA: TGCAGTGGTAGGAAACGCCCGGACGTGAGCTCCTATAATTCACCCCTCCACTTT
clone size: many; D gene: -; V gene: TRBV5-1; J gene: TRBJ1-4; CDR3 protein: CASSLVGGEKLFF; CDR3 DNA: TGCGCCAGCAGCTTGGTGGGGGGAGAAAAACTGTTTTTT
clone size: -; D gene: TRBD1; V gene: TRBV10-3; J gene: TRBJ1-3; CDR3 protein: CASGQGDFAGNTIYF; CDR3 DNA: TGTGCCTCCGGACAGGGGGATTTTGCTGGAAACACCATATATTTT
clone size: -; D gene: -; V gene: TRBV27; J gene: TRBJ2-7; CDR3 protein: CASSLIRVSDEQYF; CDR3 DNA: TGTGCCAGCAGTTTAATCAGGGTATCCGACGAGCAGTACTTC
clone size: -; D gene: -; V gene: TRBV24-1; J gene: TRBJ2-5; CDR3 protein: CATSDWPGVTQYF; CDR3 DNA: TGTGCCACCAGTGATTGGCCCGGGGTTACCCAGTACTTC
clone size: -; D gene: -; V gene: TRBV5-1; J gene: TRBJ2-7; CDR3 protein: CASSWGNVPTGEQYF; CDR3 DNA: TGCGCCAGCAGCTGGGGGAACGTTCCCACGGGCGAGCAGTACTTC
clone size: -; D gene: TRBD1; V gene: TRBV2; J gene: TRBJ1-5; CDR3 protein: CASSAGTGRPNQPQHF; CDR3 DNA: TGTGCCAGCAGTGCCGGGACAGGGCGTCCCAATCAGCCCCAGCATTTT
clone size: -; D gene: TRBD1; V gene: TRBV6-5; J gene: TRBJ1-1; CDR3 protein: CASTGTGGEAFF; CDR3 DNA: TGTGCCAGCACAGGGACAGGAGGTGAAGCTTTCTTT
clone size: many; D gene: TRBD1; V gene: TRBV7-9; J gene: TRBJ2-5; CDR3 protein: CASSYRGEQETQYF; CDR3 DNA: TGTGCCAGCAGCTACAGGGGGGAGCAAGAGACCCAGTACTTC
clone size: -; D gene: -; V gene: TRBV7-8; J gene: TRBJ1-1; CDR3 protein: CAWMQTMNTEAFF; CDR3 DNA: TGTGCCTGGATGCAAACCATGAACACTGAAGCTTTCTTT
clone size: -; D gene: TRBD1; V gene: TRBV5-1; J gene: TRBJ2-2; CDR3 protein: CASSTDRANTGELFF; CDR3 DNA: TGCGCCAGCAGCACCGACAGGGCGAACACCGGGGAGCTGTTTTTT
clone size: -; D gene: -; V gene: TRBV10-3; J gene: TRBJ2-7; CDR3 protein: CAISPQVSYEQYF; CDR3 DNA: TGTGCCATCAGTCCCCAGGTCTCCTACGAGCAGTACTTC
clone size: -; D gene: -; V gene: TRBV25-1; J gene: TRBJ2-5; CDR3 protein: CASSEWTQYF; CDR3 DNA: TGTGCCAGCAGTGAATGGACCCAGTACTTC
clone size: many; D gene: -; V gene: TRBV20-1; J gene: TRBJ2-5; CDR3 protein: CSAEGGGTQYF; CDR3 DNA: TGCAGTGCTGAAGGGGGTGGGACCCAGTACTTC
clone size: -; D gene: -; V gene: TRBV24-1; J gene: TRBJ2-2; CDR3 protein: CASSVDWARAGELFF; CDR3 DNA: TGTGCCAGCAGCGTAGATTGGGCCCGGGCCGGGGAGCTGTTTTTT
clone size: many; D gene: -; V gene: TRBV2; J gene: TRBJ1-1; CDR3 protein: CASSSRTGSTEAFF; CDR3 DNA: TGTGCCAGCAGTAGTCGAACAGGGAGCACTGAAGCTTTCTTT
clone size: many; D gene: -; V gene: TRBV15; J gene: TRBJ1-1; CDR3 protein: CATSRDYGIGTEAFF; CDR3 DNA: TGTGCCACCAGCAGAGATTACGGAATCGGCACTGAAGCTTTCTTT
clone size: few; D gene: -; V gene: TRBV7-9; J gene: TRBJ1-5; CDR3 protein: CASSFLASAGGNQPQHF; CDR3 DNA: TGTGCCAGCAGCTTCTTAGCGTCAGCGGGAGGCAATCAGCCCCAGCATTTT
clone size: -; D gene: TRBD1; V gene: TRBV7-2; J gene: TRBJ1-2; CDR3 protein: CASSQAGKGWEGAAGYTF; CDR3 DNA: TGTGCCAGCAGCCAAGCCGGCAAAGGGTGGGAGGGGGCGGCTGGCTACACCTTC
clone size: -; D gene: -; V gene: TRBV2; J gene: TRBJ1-4; CDR3 protein: CASSHRTYSNEKLFF; CDR3 DNA: TGTGCCAGCAGCCACAGGACCTACTCTAATGAAAAACTGTTTTTT
clone size: many; D gene: -; V gene: TRBV12-3/TRBV12-4; J gene: TRBJ1-4; CDR3 protein: CASSRTAIGEKLFF; CDR3 DNA: TGTGCCAGCAGCCGGACAGCGATCGGTGAAAAACTGTTTTTT
clone size: few; D gene: -; V gene: TRBV6-5; J gene: TRBJ2-7; CDR3 protein: CASTQQGYEQYF; CDR3 DNA: TGTGCCAGCACGCAACAGGGCTACGAGCAGTACTTC
clone size: many; D gene: -; V gene: TRBV19; J gene: TRBJ2-7; CDR3 protein: CASRTGTSAYEQYF; CDR3 DNA: TGTGCCAGTAGGACCGGGACGTCTGCCTACGAGCAGTACTTC